Following are 5 T cell receptor beta chains from one sample sequenced in a study of T-cell memory formation after mild COVID-19. TCRdb itself ran the 5' RACE reads through MiXCR, one entry per CDR3 protein. This sample has 580,000 or so distinct CDR3 sequences, with 15% to 20% found just once. Sequencing used PBMCs or a T cell subset sorted from them (not recorded which). These receptors originate from an adult woman who had mild COVID-19 (a few samples of this study predate the infection). Cell type and time point are not known.

V is TRBV30 and J is TRBJ1-6; D is unresolved. The CDR3 spans 13 residues. The V gene's germline CDR1 is GTSNPN and CDR2 SVGIG (reference sequence). Trimming removed 4 bases at V and 10 bases at J, with 14 bases between. The CDR3 sequence is CAWTLSGGSPLHF. The CDR3 coding sequence is TGTGCCTGGACTCTGTCGGGCGGATCACCCCTCCACTTT.

Only a few counts were recorded for this clonotype. This chain links TRBV7-9 with TRBJ2-2; a possible D gene is TRBD2 (6 bases). Looked up from germline, CDR1 is SEHNR and CDR2 is FQNEAQ (reference sequence). V dropped 5 bases and J dropped 4 bases, with 26 bases sitting between them. This CDR3 is 19 amino acids long. The CDR3 reads CASSRPEEEGWLPTGELFF. The CDR3 nucleotides read TGTGCCAGCAGCCGGCCCGAGGAGGAGGGTTGGCTGCCCACCGGGGAGCTGTTTTTT.

The chain has TRBV18 and TRBJ2-1, with a possible D match to TRBD1 (5 bases). The CDR3 has 15 amino acids. Between the trimmed V and J ends, which lost 3 bases and 8 bases, there was a span of 17 bases. CDR1 is KGHSH and CDR2 is LQKENI in the germline V gene. CDR3 sequence (DNA): TGTGCCAGCTCACCGAGTAGGGGTGTGGTCTATGAGCAGTTCTTC. Protein sequence: CASSPSRGVVYEQFF.

This clonotype showed up just a few times. This chain links TRBV5-1 with TRBJ1-5; 7 bases match TRBD1. The CDR3 contains 15 residues. After removal of 0 bases from V and 6 bases from J, the junction contained 6 bases not matched to a gene. Germline V CDR1 and CDR2: SGHRS, YFSETQ. CDR3 coding DNA: TGCGCCAGCAGCTTGGAGGGGAACAGGGGTCAGCCCCAGCATTTT. This encodes CASSLEGNRGQPQHF.

This clonotype was observed many times. The CDR3 loop is CASSLVRLNTEAFF. The CDR3 region has the DNA TGTGCCAGCAGCTTGGTCAGGCTGAACACTGAAGCTTTCTTT. The chain couples TRBV7-9 to TRBJ1-1; D is uncertain. The CDR3 sequence is 14 residues long. Trimming stripped 3 bases from V and 0 bases from J, with 8 bases between. Germline V CDR1 and CDR2: SEHNR, FQNEAQ (reference sequence).